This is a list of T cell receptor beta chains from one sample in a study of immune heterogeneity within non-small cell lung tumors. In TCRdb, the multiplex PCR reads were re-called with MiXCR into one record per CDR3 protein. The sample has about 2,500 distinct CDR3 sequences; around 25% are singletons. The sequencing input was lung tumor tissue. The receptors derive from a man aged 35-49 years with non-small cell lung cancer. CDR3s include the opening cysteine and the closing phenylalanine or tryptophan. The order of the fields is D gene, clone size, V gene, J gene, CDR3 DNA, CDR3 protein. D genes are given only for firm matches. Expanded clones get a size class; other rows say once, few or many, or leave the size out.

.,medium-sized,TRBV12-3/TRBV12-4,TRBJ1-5,TGTGCCAGCAGCTCACAGATAAATCAGCCCCAGCATTTT,CASSSQINQPQHF
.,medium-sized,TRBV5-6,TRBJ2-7,TGTGCCAGTTACCTCCTCCGGGACGGCCGCCACGAGCAGTACTTC,CASYLLRDGRHEQYF
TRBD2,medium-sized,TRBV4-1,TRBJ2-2,TGCGCCAGCAGCCAAGAGAGGTTGGGTAGCGGGAGGGGTACCGGGGAGCTGTTTTTT,CASSQERLGSGRGTGELFF
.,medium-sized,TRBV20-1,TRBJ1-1,TGCAGTGCTAGAGTCGACACGCAAAAAGCTTTCTTT,CSARVDTQKAFF
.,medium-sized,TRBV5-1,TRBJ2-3,TGCGCCAGCAGCTCTACTGAGAGGAACACAGATACGCAGTATTTT,CASSSTERNTDTQYF
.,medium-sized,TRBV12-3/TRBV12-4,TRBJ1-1,TGTGCCAGCCGTTGGAGGGACACCTCAAACACTGAAGCTTTCTTT,CASRWRDTSNTEAFF
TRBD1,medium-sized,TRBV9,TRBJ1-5,TGTGCCAGCAGCGTCACAGGGGGAAATCAGCCCCAGCATTTT,CASSVTGGNQPQHF
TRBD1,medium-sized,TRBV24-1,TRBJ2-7,TGTGCCACCAGTGATTTCCGGACAGGGGGAAACGAGCAGTACTTC,CATSDFRTGGNEQYF
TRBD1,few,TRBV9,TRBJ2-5,TGTGCCAGCAGCGTAGGAATCGGGACAGGAGAGGAGACCCAGTACTTC,CASSVGIGTGEETQYF
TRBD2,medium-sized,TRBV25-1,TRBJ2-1,TGTGCCAGCAGTCCCGGTAGCGGGGGGTACAATGAGCAGTTCTTC,CASSPGSGGYNEQFF
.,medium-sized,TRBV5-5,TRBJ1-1,TGTGCCAGCAGCTTTGAGGGTAACACTGAAGCTTTCTTT,CASSFEGNTEAFF
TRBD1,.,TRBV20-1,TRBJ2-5,TGCAGTGCCCGGGCAGAGGGGGCAGAGACCCAGTACTTC,CSARAEGAETQYF
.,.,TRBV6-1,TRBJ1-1,TGTGCCAGCAGTGAAGCGCTGGGCTTCCTGAGAGGTGAAGCTTTCTTT,CASSEALGFLRGEAFF
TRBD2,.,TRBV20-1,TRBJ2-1,TGCAGTGCTATACCGGGACTAGAGGCCTACAATGAGCAGTTCTTC,CSAIPGLEAYNEQFF
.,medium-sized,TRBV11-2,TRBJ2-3,TGTGCCAGCAGCTTAGATGAGGGAACTCCGCAGTATTTT,CASSLDEGTPQYF
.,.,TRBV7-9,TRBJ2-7,TGTGCCAGCAGCTTAGGGCTGTGTATAGAATATCCCTACGAGCAGTACTTC,CASSLGLCIEYPYEQYF
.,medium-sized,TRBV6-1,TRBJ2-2,TGTGCCGGCAGTTTCTCAGCCAACACCGGGGAGCTGTTTTTT,CAGSFSANTGELFF
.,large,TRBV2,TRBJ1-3,TGTGCCAGCAGTCTCGACGTATCTGGAAACACCATATATTTT,CASSLDVSGNTIYF
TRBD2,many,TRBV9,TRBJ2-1,TGTGCCAGCAGCGCACTAGCGGCGACCTACAATGAGCAGTTCTTC,CASSALAATYNEQFF
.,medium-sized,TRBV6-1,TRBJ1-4,TGTGCCAGCGGACCGCTGGGGGACTGGGCTGAAAAACTGTTTTTT,CASGPLGDWAEKLFF
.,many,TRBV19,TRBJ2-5,TGTGCCAGTAGTTTGAGGACAGCTCAAGAGACCCAGTACTTC,CASSLRTAQETQYF
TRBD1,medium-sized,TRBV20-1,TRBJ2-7,TGCAGTGCTAGAGTGTGGGACAGGGGGCCGGGAGAGCAGTACTTC,CSARVWDRGPGEQYF
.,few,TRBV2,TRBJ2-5,TGTGCCAGCAGTGAAGCAGCTAGCGAAGAGACCCAGTACTTC,CASSEAASEETQYF
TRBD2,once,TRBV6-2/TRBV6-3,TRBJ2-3,TGTGCCAGCAGTTACTCGTCGGGGGGGTACACAGATACGCAGTATTTT,CASSYSSGGYTDTQYF
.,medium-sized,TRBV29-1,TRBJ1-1,TGCAGCGGGAATAATGAGGGTGAAGCTTTCTTT,CSGNNEGEAFF
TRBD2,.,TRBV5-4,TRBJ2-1,TGTGCCAGCTACCTAGCGGGGGGAATCAATGAGCAGTTCTTC,CASYLAGGINEQFF
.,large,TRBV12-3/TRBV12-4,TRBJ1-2,TGTGCCAGCGGTACGGACATATTATATGGCTACACCTTC,CASGTDILYGYTF
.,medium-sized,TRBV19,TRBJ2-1,TGTGCCAGTAGCCCCGGGACGGCCAAGCAGTTCTTC,CASSPGTAKQFF
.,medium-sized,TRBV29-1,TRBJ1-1,TGCAGCGTTGAAGATAATGGGGCAGGGAATGAAGCTTTCTTT,CSVEDNGAGNEAFF
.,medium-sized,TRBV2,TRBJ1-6,TGTGCCAGCCGTCCCTATAATTCACCCCTCCACTTT,CASRPYNSPLHF
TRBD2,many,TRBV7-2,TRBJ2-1,TGTGCCAGCAGCTCCCGGACTAGCGGGAGAGCCTACAATGAGCAGTTCTTC,CASSSRTSGRAYNEQFF
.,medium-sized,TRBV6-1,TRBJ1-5,TGTGCCAGCAGTGAGGTCTCAGTAGATCAGCCCCAGCATTTT,CASSEVSVDQPQHF
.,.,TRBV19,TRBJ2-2,TGTGCCAGCCTCCCTGGGAGTCCGCTTCTTAACACCGGGGAGCTGTTTTTT,CASLPGSPLLNTGELFF
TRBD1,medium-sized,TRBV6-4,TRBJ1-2,TGTGCCAGCAGTGGACAGGGGGTCGTAGGGAAAGTACCACGAGCGAACTATGGCTACACCTTC,CASSGQGVVGKVPRANYGYTF
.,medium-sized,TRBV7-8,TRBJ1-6,TGTGCCAGCAGCCCCCTAGGATGGCAGAGCTCCTATAATTCACCCCTCCACTTT,CASSPLGWQSSYNSPLHF
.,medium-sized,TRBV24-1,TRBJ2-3,TGTGCCACCAGTAAACAGGGAGTCACCCGCACAGATACGCAGTATTTT,CATSKQGVTRTDTQYF
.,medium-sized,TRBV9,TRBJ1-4,TGTGCCAGCAGCGTAGAGGACAGCGGCAATGAAAAACTGTTTTTT,CASSVEDSGNEKLFF
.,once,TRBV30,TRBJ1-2,TGTGCCTGGAGTGTAGGGCTAACTTCCTTTAACTATGGCTACACCTTC,CAWSVGLTSFNYGYTF
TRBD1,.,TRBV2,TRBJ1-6,TGTGCCAGCAGGGGGGACAGGGATAATTCACCCCTCCACTTT,CASRGDRDNSPLHF
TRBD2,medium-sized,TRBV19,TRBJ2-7,TGTGCCAGTAGTATTGGCCGGGGGGACTACGAGCAGTACTTC,CASSIGRGDYEQYF
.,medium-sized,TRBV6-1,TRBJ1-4,TGTGCCAGCCAGAGGGGGTCTAATGAAAAACTGTTTTTT,CASQRGSNEKLFF
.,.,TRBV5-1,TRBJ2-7,TGCGCCAGCAGCTTACTCGGACAGTCCACCTACGAGCAGTACTTC,CASSLLGQSTYEQYF
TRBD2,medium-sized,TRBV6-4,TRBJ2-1,TGTGCCAGCAGCCCTAGCGGGGGGGAATCCAATGAGCAGTTCTTC,CASSPSGGESNEQFF
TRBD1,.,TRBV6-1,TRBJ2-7,TGTGCCAGCAGTGAAGAGGGGACAGGGGCCTACGAGCAGTACTTC,CASSEEGTGAYEQYF
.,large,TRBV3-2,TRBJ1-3,TGTGCCAGCAGCCAAGATCCGGGGACGGGAAACACCATATATTTT,CASSQDPGTGNTIYF
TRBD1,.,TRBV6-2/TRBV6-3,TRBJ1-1,TGTGCCAGCAGCTTGGGACAGGGGGTACCTGAAGCTTTCTTT,CASSLGQGVPEAFF
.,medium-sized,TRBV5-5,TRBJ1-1,TGTGCCAGCATCTTCTCCCAGGGACTTGAAGCTTTCTTT,CASIFSQGLEAFF
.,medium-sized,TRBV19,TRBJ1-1,TGTGCCACCAAAGACAGGAACACTGAAGCTTTCTTT,CATKDRNTEAFF
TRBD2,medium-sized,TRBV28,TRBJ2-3,TGTGCCAGCAGTTTACCCCACGGGAGGTCGGTCGCAGATACGCAGTATTTT,CASSLPHGRSVADTQYF
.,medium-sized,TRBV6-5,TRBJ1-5,TGTGCCAGCAGTTACTCGACGGGTCAGCCCCAGCATTTT,CASSYSTGQPQHF
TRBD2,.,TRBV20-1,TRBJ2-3,TGCAGTGGTCGCGGGGGAGGCACAGATACGCAGTATTTT,CSGRGGGTDTQYF
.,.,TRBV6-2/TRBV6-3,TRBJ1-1,TGTGCCAGCAGTCCACCCCCACGTCGGGGGACAAACACTGAAGCTTTCTTT,CASSPPPRRGTNTEAFF
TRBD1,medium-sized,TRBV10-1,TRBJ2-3,TGCGCCCCCATGGGACAGGCGTCCAGACATACGCAGTATTTT,CAPMGQASRHTQYF
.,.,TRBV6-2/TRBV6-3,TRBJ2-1,TGTGCCAGCAGTGGCCGTATCAGCTCCTGCAATGAGCAGTTCTTC,CASSGRISSCNEQFF
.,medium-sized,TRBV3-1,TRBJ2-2,TGTGCCAGCAGCCCCAACTGGGATAACACCGGGGAGCTGTTTTTT,CASSPNWDNTGELFF